The source of this T cell receptor (beta chain) is a study of T cells in Graves' hyperthyroidism and ophthalmopathy. Between the trimmed V and J ends, which lost 4 bases and 2 bases, there was a span of 3 bases. The V gene's germline CDR1 is SEHNR and CDR2 FQNEAQ (reference sequence). The CDR3 runs to 12 residues. What was amplified from RNA transcripts were TCR beta CDR3 regions. The HTBI primer set served for first-round RT-PCR of the TCR CDR3. From the multiplex PCR reads, TCRdb called clonotypes with MiXCR, one entry per CDR3 protein. Seen here are fewer than 200,000 distinct CDR3 sequences, over 15% observed once, and the top ten hold around 29%. This clonotype was observed at least ten times.

Source material: blood. The rearrangement joins TRBV7-9 to TRBJ2-1; D unclear. The TCR originated in a woman aged 45-65 years with Graves' hyperthyroidism. DNA of the CDR3: TGTGCCAGCAGCTCCACCTACAATGAGCAGTTCTTC. Its translation: CASSSTYNEQFF.